This section outlines one TCR beta chain sequence together with its context. This sample was included in a study of blood T cell repertoires in COVID-19. Some clones are missing from TCRdb's copy, which holds only in-frame ones; the method was immunoSEQ multiplex PCR. Here the sample spans 150,000 to 200,000 clones, 88% being singletons. V was clipped by 5 bases and J by 8 bases; unmatched bases: 7. Germline V CDR1 and CDR2: SGHAT, FQNNGV. The CDR3 runs 16 residues. The TCR originated in a human donor in a cohort sampled during active COVID-19. Sequenced: peripheral blood. The chain carries TRBV11-2 and TRBJ2-1, with 15 bases aligning to TRBD2. Written as DNA, the CDR3 is TGTGCCAGCAGCCCCGGGACTAGCGGGAGGCTGGATGAGCAGTTCTTC. Protein: CASSPGTSGRLDEQFF.